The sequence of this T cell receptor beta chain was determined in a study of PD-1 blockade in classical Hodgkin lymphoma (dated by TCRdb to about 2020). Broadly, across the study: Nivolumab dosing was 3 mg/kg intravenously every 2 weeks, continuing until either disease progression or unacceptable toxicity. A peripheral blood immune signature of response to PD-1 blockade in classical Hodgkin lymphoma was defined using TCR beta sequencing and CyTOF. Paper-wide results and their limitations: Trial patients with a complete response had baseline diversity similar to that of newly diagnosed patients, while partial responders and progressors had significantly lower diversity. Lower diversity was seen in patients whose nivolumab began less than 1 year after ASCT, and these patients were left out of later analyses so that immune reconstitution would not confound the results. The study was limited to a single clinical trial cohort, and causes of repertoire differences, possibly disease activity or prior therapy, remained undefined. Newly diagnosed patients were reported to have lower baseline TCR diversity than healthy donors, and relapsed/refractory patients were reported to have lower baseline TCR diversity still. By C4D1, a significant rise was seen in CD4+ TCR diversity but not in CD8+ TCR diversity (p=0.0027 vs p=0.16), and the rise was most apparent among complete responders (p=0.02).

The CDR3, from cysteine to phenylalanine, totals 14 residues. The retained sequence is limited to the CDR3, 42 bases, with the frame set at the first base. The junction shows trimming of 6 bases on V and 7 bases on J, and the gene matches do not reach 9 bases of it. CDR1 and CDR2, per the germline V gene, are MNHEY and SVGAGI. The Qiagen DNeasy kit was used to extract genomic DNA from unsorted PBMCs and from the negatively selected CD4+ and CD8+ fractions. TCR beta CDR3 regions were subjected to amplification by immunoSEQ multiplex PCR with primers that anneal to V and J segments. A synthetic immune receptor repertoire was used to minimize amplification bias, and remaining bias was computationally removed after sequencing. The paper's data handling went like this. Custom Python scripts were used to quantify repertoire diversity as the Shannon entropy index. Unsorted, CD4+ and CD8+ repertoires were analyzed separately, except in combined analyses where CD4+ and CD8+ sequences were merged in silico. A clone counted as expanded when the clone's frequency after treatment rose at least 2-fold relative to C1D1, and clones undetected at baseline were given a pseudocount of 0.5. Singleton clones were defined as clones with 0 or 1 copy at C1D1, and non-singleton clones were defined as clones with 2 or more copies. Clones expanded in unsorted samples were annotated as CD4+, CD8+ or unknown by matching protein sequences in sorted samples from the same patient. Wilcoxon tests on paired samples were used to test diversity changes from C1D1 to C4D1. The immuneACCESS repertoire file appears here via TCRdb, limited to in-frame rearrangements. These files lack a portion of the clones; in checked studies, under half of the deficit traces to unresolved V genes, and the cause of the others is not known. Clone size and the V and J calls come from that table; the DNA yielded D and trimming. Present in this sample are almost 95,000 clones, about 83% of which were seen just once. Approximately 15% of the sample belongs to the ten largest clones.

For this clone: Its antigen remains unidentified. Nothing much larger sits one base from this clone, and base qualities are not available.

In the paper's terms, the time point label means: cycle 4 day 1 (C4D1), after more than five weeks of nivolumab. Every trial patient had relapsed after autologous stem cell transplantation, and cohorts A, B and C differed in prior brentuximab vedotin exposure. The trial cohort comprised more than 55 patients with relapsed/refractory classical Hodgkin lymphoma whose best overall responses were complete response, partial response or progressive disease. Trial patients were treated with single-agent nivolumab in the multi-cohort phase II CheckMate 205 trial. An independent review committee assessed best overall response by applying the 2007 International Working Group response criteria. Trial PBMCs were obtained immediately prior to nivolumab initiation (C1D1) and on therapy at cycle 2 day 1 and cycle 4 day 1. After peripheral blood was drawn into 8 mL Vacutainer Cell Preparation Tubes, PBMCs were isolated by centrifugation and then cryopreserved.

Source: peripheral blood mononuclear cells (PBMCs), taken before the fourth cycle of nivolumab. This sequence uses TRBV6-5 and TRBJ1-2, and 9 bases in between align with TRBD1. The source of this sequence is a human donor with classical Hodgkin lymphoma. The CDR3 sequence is CASSDGTGRLGYTF. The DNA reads TGTGCCAGCAGCGACGGGACAGGGCGTCTTGGCTACACCTTC.